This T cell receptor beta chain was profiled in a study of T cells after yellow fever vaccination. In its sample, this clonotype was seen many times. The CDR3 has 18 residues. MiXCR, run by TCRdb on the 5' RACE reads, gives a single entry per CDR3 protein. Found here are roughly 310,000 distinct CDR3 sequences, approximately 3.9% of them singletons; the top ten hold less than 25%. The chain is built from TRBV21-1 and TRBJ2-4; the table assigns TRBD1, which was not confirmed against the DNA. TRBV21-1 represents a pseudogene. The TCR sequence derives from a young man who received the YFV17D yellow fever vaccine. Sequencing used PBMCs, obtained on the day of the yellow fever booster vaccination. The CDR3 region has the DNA TGTGCCAGCAGCAAAAGTCCCCAGGGGGTTGGAGCCAAAAACATTCAGTACTTC. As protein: CASSKSPQGVGAKNIQYF.